This is a list of T cell receptor beta chains from one sample in a study of OX40 agonist ivuxolimab in advanced cancers. The assay was immunoSEQ multiplex PCR, and TCRdb's table has in-frame clones only and misses some. The sample consists of about 21,000 clones, approximately 87% of them appearing once. Source: CD4+ or CD8+ T cells sorted from blood, taken in a trial of the OX40 agonist ivuxolimab. Every receptor here comes from an adult with an advanced solid tumor such as melanoma, head and neck, liver or kidney cancer. Both conserved end residues are part of each CDR3. The D gene is left open where the match is weak. Rows may omit the clone size; those that give it use once, few, many or a size class.

j_gene,d_gene,v_gene,abundance,len,CDR3nt,CDR3aa
TRBJ1-1,NA,TRBV7-8,few,17,TGTGCCAGCAGCTCAAAAGTCCGGGACCTTATGAACACTGAAGCTTTCTTT,CASSSKVRDLMNTEAFF
TRBJ2-5,NA,TRBV11-2,NA,14,TGTGCCAGCAGCCTGGGGGTGGGCGTGGAGACCCAGTACTTC,CASSLGVGVETQYF
TRBJ2-3,TRBD1,TRBV7-9,once,14,TGTGCCAGCAGAACGTACCGGGACAGAGATACGCAGTATTTT,CASRTYRDRDTQYF
TRBJ1-2,NA,TRBV4-1,NA,15,TGCGCCAGCAGTCCTACCCCAGGGTCGGACTATGGCTACACCTTC,CASSPTPGSDYGYTF
TRBJ2-7,TRBD1,TRBV6-1,NA,14,TGTGCCAGCAGTACCCGGGACAGGGCCTACGAGCAGTACTTC,CASSTRDRAYEQYF
TRBJ1-2,TRBD1,TRBV6-1,medium-sized,15,TGTGCCAGCAGTAAAACGACAGGGGATTCTTTTGACTACACCTTC,CASSKTTGDSFDYTF
TRBJ2-1,TRBD1,TRBV5-1,NA,14,TGCGCCAGCAGCTTCGGGACAGGGGTCTATGAGCAGTTCTTC,CASSFGTGVYEQFF
TRBJ2-1,TRBD2,TRBV7-6,NA,16,TGTGCCAGCAGCTTGTCTAGCGGGGGGGCGTACAATGAGCAGTTCTTC,CASSLSSGGAYNEQFF
TRBJ1-4,TRBD1,TRBV7-9,NA,15,TGTGCCAGCAACCCACTCGACAGGGCGGATGAAAAACTGTTTTTT,CASNPLDRADEKLFF
TRBJ1-5,NA,TRBV5-1,NA,13,TGCGCCAGCAGCCTGGGGGGGCAACAGCCCCAGCATTTT,CASSLGGQQPQHF
TRBJ1-4,NA,TRBV30,NA,13,TGTGCCTGGAGAGCTTTGCCATCGGAAAAACTGTTTTTT,CAWRALPSEKLFF
TRBJ1-4,NA,TRBV21-1,NA,15,TGTGCCAGCAGCAAACAGGGGGCAACTAATGAAAAACTGTTTTTT,CASSKQGATNEKLFF
TRBJ1-1,TRBD1,TRBV30,NA,11,TGTGCCGTTACAGGGGGCATTGAAGCTTTCTTT,CAVTGGIEAFF
TRBJ2-7,NA,TRBV5-8,NA,13,TGTGCCAGCAGCCCGCTGGAGGGAGCCGAGCAGTACTTC,CASSPLEGAEQYF
TRBJ2-1,NA,TRBV7-9,NA,12,TGTGCCAGCAGCTTTCCGGGTCATGAGCAGTTCTTC,CASSFPGHEQFF
TRBJ2-1,TRBD2,TRBV13,NA,20,TGTGCCAGCAGCGCGGCCTTTTGGGCTAGCGGGGGGGACTCCTACAATGAGCAGTTCTTC,CASSAAFWASGGDSYNEQFF
TRBJ1-1,NA,TRBV7-2,NA,15,TGTGCCAGCAGCTTAGTTTCCGGTCGGGGGACTGAAGCTTTCTTT,CASSLVSGRGTEAFF
TRBJ2-7,TRBD1,TRBV7-6,NA,14,TGTGCCAGCAGCTTAGGGACAGGTGGTTCCGAGCAGTACTTC,CASSLGTGGSEQYF
TRBJ2-5,NA,TRBV15,NA,16,TGTGCCACCAGCGCGGGACAGGTGGAGGGAGGGGAGACCCAGTACTTC,CATSAGQVEGGETQYF
TRBJ1-5,TRBD1,TRBV5-6,NA,15,TGTGCCAGCAGCTACGGGACAGGAGGCAATCAGCCCCAGCATTTT,CASSYGTGGNQPQHF
TRBJ1-1,NA,TRBV7-8,NA,14,TGTGCCAGCAGCTTCGGGGCTTTGGGTACTGAAGCTTTCTTT,CASSFGALGTEAFF
TRBJ1-2,NA,TRBV6-6,NA,16,TGTGCCAGCAGTTACTCTTGGTCAGACAGGCCTACTGGCTACACCTTC,CASSYSWSDRPTGYTF
TRBJ1-2,NA,TRBV7-8,NA,14,TGTGCCAGCAGCTTAATTTCCGAGGGGTATGGCTACACCTTC,CASSLISEGYGYTF
TRBJ1-5,TRBD1,TRBV6-1,NA,13,TGTGCCGGACAGGGGTATAGCAATCAGCCCCAGCATTTT,CAGQGYSNQPQHF
TRBJ2-2,TRBD1,TRBV5-6,NA,16,TGTGCCAGCAGCTTGGCAGGGACAGGGACGGAGGGGGAGCTGTTTTTT,CASSLAGTGTEGELFF
TRBJ1-1,TRBD1,TRBV5-1,NA,15,TGCGCCAGCAGCTTGGGGACAGGGGGCAGTACTGAAGCTTTCTTT,CASSLGTGGSTEAFF
TRBJ2-3,NA,TRBV5-6,NA,14,TGTGCCAGCAGCTTGGAACAGCCCACAGATACGCAGTATTTT,CASSLEQPTDTQYF
TRBJ2-1,NA,TRBV6-5,NA,14,TGTGCCAGCAGTTCAGGGGCGAGTTACAATGAGCAGTTCTTC,CASSSGASYNEQFF
TRBJ2-1,NA,TRBV14,NA,15,TGTGCCAGCAGCCAAGAATTCCCCAGCCTCGATGAGCAGTTCTTC,CASSQEFPSLDEQFF
TRBJ1-2,TRBD1,TRBV15,NA,14,TGTGCCACCAGCAGAGATTTGACAGGGCATGGCTACACCTTC,CATSRDLTGHGYTF
TRBJ2-7,TRBD2,TRBV28,NA,17,TGTGCCAGCAAGATGACTAGCGGGGGCCGTTTTTCCTACGAGCAGTACTTC,CASKMTSGGRFSYEQYF
TRBJ2-7,NA,TRBV5-1,NA,14,TGCGCCAGCAGCCCCCTTCCAGGTACCTACGAGCAGTACTTC,CASSPLPGTYEQYF
TRBJ2-7,TRBD2,TRBV9,NA,14,TGTGCCAGCAGTAGGGGCGGGGGTTCCTACGAGCAGTACTTC,CASSRGGGSYEQYF